This T cell receptor beta chain emerged from a study of T cell repertoires in cytomegalovirus infection. Turning to the study itself: As its CMV epitopes, the study selected recently identified HLA-C-restricted and well-studied HLA-B-restricted targets. It can be stated that public TCR beta signatures indicated CMV infection as well as a matching HLA type. Findings of the study overall: Ex vivo responses were dominated by HLA-C-restricted CMV-specific TCR beta clonotypes.

TCRdb re-derived calls from the reads in MiXCR, one entry per CDR3 protein. Seen here are approximately 300,000 distinct CDR3 sequences, 25% to 30% observed once, and the top ten hold around 18%. Trimming removed 7 bases from V and 5 bases from J, with 11 bases in between. This CDR3 comprises 13 residues. Germline V gene sequence: CDR1 SGHAT, CDR2 FQNNGV. This clonotype turned up a few times. Its specificity is unknown. Sequencing was performed on cultured PBMCs, taken from culture after CMV antigen stimulation. The receptor was derived from a human donor in good health (CMV status not recorded). Some clones in this sample may be carry-over from other donors' samples. The chain recombines TRBV11-2 with TRBJ2-2; TRBD1 is a possible D gene (6 bases). CDR3 in amino acids: CASNQGSTGELFF. In DNA form, the CDR3 reads TGTGCCAGCAACCAGGGGAGTACCGGGGAGCTGTTTTTT.